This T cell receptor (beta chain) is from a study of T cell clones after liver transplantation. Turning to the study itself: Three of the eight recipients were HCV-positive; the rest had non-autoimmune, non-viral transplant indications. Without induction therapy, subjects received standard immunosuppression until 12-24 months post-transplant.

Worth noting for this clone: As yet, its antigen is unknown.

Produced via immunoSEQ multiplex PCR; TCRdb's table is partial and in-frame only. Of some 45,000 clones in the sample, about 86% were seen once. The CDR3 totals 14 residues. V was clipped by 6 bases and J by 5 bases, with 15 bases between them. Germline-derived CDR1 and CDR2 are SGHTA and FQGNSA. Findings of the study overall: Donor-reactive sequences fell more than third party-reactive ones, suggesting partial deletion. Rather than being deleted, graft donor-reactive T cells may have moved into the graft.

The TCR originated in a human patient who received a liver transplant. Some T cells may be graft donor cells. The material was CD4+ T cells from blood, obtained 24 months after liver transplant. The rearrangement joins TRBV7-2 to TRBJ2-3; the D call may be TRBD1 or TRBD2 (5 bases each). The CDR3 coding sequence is TGTGCCAGCAGGACGCTAGCTGGGGGAGATACGCAGTATTTT. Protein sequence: CASRTLAGGDTQYF. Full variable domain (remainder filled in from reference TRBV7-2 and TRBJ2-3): GAGVSQSPSNKVTEKGKDVELRCDPISGHTALYWYRQSLGQGLEFLIYFQGNSAPDKSGLPSDRFSAERTGGSVSTLTIQRTQQEDSAVYLCASRTLAGGDTQYFGPGTRLTVL.